The 22 T cell receptor beta chains listed next were all sequenced from one sample in a study of beta chain features in type 1 diabetes. Expressed TCRB transcripts got sequenced, as all isolated RNA was reverse transcribed. Repertoires were generated with immunoSEQ multiplex PCR, while TCRdb's copy carries only in-frame clones and drops some. The repertoire consists of roughly 500,000 clones, with about an eighth occurring once and the leading ten covering 0.035% to 0.05%. The sample consisted of naive CD4+ T cells from blood. These receptors were obtained from a woman in her late teens or twenties in good health.

This CDR3 is CASSSQPRGDNEQFF. The CDR3 nucleotides read TGTGCCAGCAGCTCCCAACCTAGAGGGGACAATGAGCAGTTCTTC. The rearrangement uses TRBV7-2 and TRBJ2-1, with D perhaps assigned TRBD1 or TRBD2 (5 bases each). The V end lost 4 bases, the J end lost 5 bases, and 15 bases lay between the germline ends. Germline V gives CDR1 SGHTA, CDR2 FQGNSA. The CDR3 is made up of 15 amino acids. The full variable domain, with the rest looked up from reference TRBV7-2 and TRBJ2-1, is GAGVSQSPSNKVTEKGKDVELRCDPISGHTALYWYRQSLGQGLEFLIYFQGNSAPDKSGLPSDRFSAERTGGSVSTLTIQRTQQEDSAVYLCASSSQPRGDNEQFFGPGTRLTVL.

This clone was picked up a small number of times. The chain is built from TRBV19 and TRBJ2-1; no clear D. Trimming took off 3 bases at V and 15 bases at J, with 18 bases between the two ends. Germline CDR1 reads LNHDA; CDR2 reads SQIVND (reference sequence). The CDR3 sequence is 13 residues long. CDR3 loop: CASSISLVNRLFF. The DNA for the CDR3 is TGTGCCAGTAGTATCTCGCTAGTAAATCGGCTGTTCTTC.

The chain couples TRBV7-9 to TRBJ1-6, with D perhaps TRBD1 (5 bases). Trimming stripped 3 bases from V and 10 bases from J, with 19 bases between. The CDR3 has 16 amino acids. Looked up from germline, CDR1 is SEHNR and CDR2 is FQNEAQ (reference sequence). The CDR3 coding sequence is TGTGCCAGCAGCTTGTCAAGCAAAAGGGGTGGCTCACCCCTCCACTTT. It encodes CASSLSSKRGGSPLHF.

This clone was observed a few times. The rearrangement links TRBV4-1 to TRBJ2-1; 9 bases fit TRBD2. V trimming: 0 bases; J trimming: 6 bases; junction bases outside the gene matches: 9. This CDR3 spans 17 amino acids. Germline CDR1 MGHRA, CDR2 YSYEKL. The CDR3 coding sequence is TGCGCCAGCAGCCAAGAAGCAGGGACTAGCAGTGGCAATGAGCAGTTCTTC. It codes for CASSQEAGTSSGNEQFF.

This clone appeared a few times. For the CDR3, the DNA is TGTGCCAGCAGCCTCCGTGCCGGGGAGCTGTTTTTT. Translating gives CASSLRAGELFF. The chain has TRBV7-3 and TRBJ2-2; D gene uncertain. V gave up 5 bases and J gave up 6 bases, with 7 bases separating them. Germline CDR1 is SGHTA and CDR2 is FQGTGA. The CDR3 is 12 residues long.

This clone was seen only a few times. V gene TRBV4-3 combines with J gene TRBJ2-3; the match to TRBD2 covers 10 bases. The CDR3 loop spans 16 amino acids. V lost 3 bases to trimming and J lost 2 bases; unmatched junction nucleotides: 5. CDR1 is LGHNA, CDR2 YSLEER, per germline. The CDR3, as DNA: TGCGCCAGCAGCCAGGTAGCGGGAGGCCTCACAGATACGCAGTATTTT. This codes for CASSQVAGGLTDTQYF.

This clone was observed a handful of times. The chain uses TRBV7-2 and TRBJ1-6; 9 bases are a match to TRBD1. CDR3 length equals 16 residues. V dropped 6 bases and J dropped 11; count of bases not matched to a gene: 14. Germline V gene lookup returns CDR1 SGHTA and CDR2 FQGNSA. DNA of the CDR3: TGTGCCAGCAGTCGGGAATCGACAGGGGGGTCTACACCCCTCCACTTT. Its protein is CASSRESTGGSTPLHF.

This rearrangement joins TRBV27 to TRBJ1-6; 7 bases are shared with TRBD1. After removal of 3 bases from V and 5 bases from J, the junction contained 10 bases not matched to a gene. The CDR3 contains 17 residues. CDR1 MNHEY and CDR2 SMNVEV come from the germline V gene (reference sequence). The CDR3 loop reads CASSLTGNRIDNSPLHF. The CDR3 bases are TGTGCCAGCAGTTTGACAGGGAACAGAATCGATAATTCACCCCTCCACTTT.

This clone came up a few times. This chain uses TRBV7-2 with TRBJ2-1; possibly TRBD1 for D (6 bases). Germline loops: CDR1 SGHTA, CDR2 FQGNSA. V lost 3 bases, J lost 4 bases, and 10 bases lay in between. The CDR3 covers 14 residues. The CDR3 reads CASSFRTAYNEQFF. The CDR3 nucleotides are TGTGCCAGCAGCTTTCGGACAGCTTACAATGAGCAGTTCTTC.

This clone was seen only a few times. The same CDR3 also results from other DNA sequences found in this sample. V and J are TRBV7-9 and TRBJ2-5; unclear D gene. The germline V gene encodes CDR1 SEHNR and CDR2 FQNEAQ (reference sequence). Trimming took 5 bases from V and 0 from J, leaving 4 bases between them. This CDR3 contains 12 residues. The CDR3 region has the DNA TGTGCCAGCAGCCTAAACCAAGAGACCCAGTACTTC. This sequence encodes CASSLNQETQYF.

V usage is TRBV19 and J usage is TRBJ2-5; a weak D match, TRBD2 (6 bases). The CDR3 length is 13 residues. The germline V and J ends were trimmed by 4 bases and 5 bases, with 11 bases remaining between them. Looked up from germline, CDR1 is LNHDA and CDR2 is SQIVND (reference sequence). CDR3 residues: CASSNARGETQYF. The DNA for the CDR3 is TGTGCCAGTAGTAATGCCCGGGGGGAGACCCAGTACTTC.

The chain links TRBV25-1 to TRBJ2-3, with 8 bases that match TRBD2. Per germline, CDR1 MGHDK and CDR2 SYGVNS. The junction had 5 bases not matched to a gene; V was cut back by 5 bases and J by 1 base. There are 15 residues in the CDR3. This CDR3 is CASSPQAGGTDTQYF. The CDR3 DNA reads TGTGCCAGCAGTCCCCAAGCGGGAGGCACAGATACGCAGTATTTT.

The chain recombines TRBV7-2 with TRBJ2-1; D not resolved. The germline V gene has CDR1 SGHTA and CDR2 FQGNSA. V dropped 3 bases and J dropped 6 bases, with 12 bases sitting between them. The CDR3 extends over 14 amino acids. CDR3 in amino acids: CASSLDFASNEQFF. CDR3 sequence (DNA): TGTGCCAGCAGCTTGGATTTCGCGAGCAATGAGCAGTTCTTC.

This clone turned up a few times. The chain is built from TRBV28 and TRBJ2-7, with 7 bases identical to TRBD1. With 5 bases clipped from V and 2 bases from J, the junction kept 15 bases outside the gene matches. In germline, CDR1 is MDHEN, CDR2 SYDVKM. The CDR3 runs to 17 residues. CDR3 sequence reads: CASSVPLGTASAYEQYF. The CDR3 nucleotides read TGTGCCAGCAGTGTCCCACTCGGGACAGCCTCTGCCTACGAGCAGTACTTC.

The chain uses TRBV7-2 and TRBJ2-4, with TRBD1 identical over 9 bases. Germline V gene lookup returns CDR1 SGHTA and CDR2 FQGNSA. The V segment lost 1 base and the J segment 10 bases; nucleotides outside the gene matches: 5. The length of the CDR3 is 14 residues. As DNA, the CDR3 is TGTGCCAGCAGCTTAGGACAGGGGGTATTTATTCAGTACTTC. It is translated as CASSLGQGVFIQYF. Looking up the rest from reference TRBV7-2 and TRBJ2-4 gives the full variable domain: GAGVSQSPSNKVTEKGKDVELRCDPISGHTALYWYRQSLGQGLEFLIYFQGNSAPDKSGLPSDRFSAERTGGSVSTLTIQRTQQEDSAVYLCASSLGQGVFIQYFGAGTRLSVL.

This clone was seen only a few times. This chain connects TRBV15 to TRBJ2-1; 12 bases are shared with TRBD2. The V and J ends lost 1 base and 9 bases, in that order; junction bases with no gene match: 4. CDR3 length: 15 residues. CDR1 LNHNV and CDR2 YYDKDF come from the germline V gene (reference sequence). The CDR3, as DNA: TGTGCCACCAGCAGAGTCGGACTAGCGGGAACTGAGCAGTTCTTC. It is translated as CATSRVGLAGTEQFF.

This sequence joins TRBV5-4 and TRBJ2-1; D is unclear. Trimming took 2 bases from V and 3 from J, leaving 6 bases between them. Germline V gene lookup returns CDR1 SGHNT and CDR2 YYREEE (reference sequence). The CDR3 totals 13 residues. The CDR3 DNA sequence: TGTGCCAGCAGCTTAGAGGTCTACAATGAGCAGTTCTTC. Translated, it gives CASSLEVYNEQFF.

The CDR3 coding sequence is TGTGCCAGCAGCTTAACTAGTCATTCAAATGAGCAGTTCTTC. It is translated as CASSLTSHSNEQFF. The chain employs TRBV7-2 and TRBJ2-1; perhaps TRBD2 as D (5 bases). The CDR3 totals 14 residues. V was trimmed by 2 bases and J by 7 bases, leaving 12 bases between them. Germline assignment: CDR1 SGHTA and CDR2 FQGNSA.

In DNA, the CDR3 is TGTGCCATCAGAAGGGTGGGCACTGAAGCTTTCTTT. Translation gives CAIRRVGTEAFF. This rearrangement joins TRBV10-3 to TRBJ1-1; D remains unclear. The germline CDR1 and CDR2 sequences are ENHRY and SYGVKD. Between the trimmed V and J ends, which lost 6 bases and 4 bases, there was a span of 9 bases. This CDR3 is built from 12 residues.

In its sample, this clone was seen a few times. This chain joins TRBV14 and TRBJ2-3; D remains ambiguous. The CDR3 is 14 residues long. Trimming removed 9 bases from V and 2 bases from J, with 15 bases in between. CDR1 and CDR2 (germline): SGHDN, FVKESK. The CDR3 region is CASSLRQYTDTQYF. CDR3 nucleotides: TGTGCCAGTTCTCTTCGGCAGTACACAGATACGCAGTATTTT.

With respect to this clone: The junction differs from germline at one of its ends, possibly a read error. This rearrangement joins TRBV2 to TRBJ2-7; D might be TRBD2 (6 bases). The CDR3 is made up of 14 amino acids. CDR1 is SNHLY and CDR2 is FYNNEI in the germline V gene. CDR3 sequence: CASSEGGFMDEQYF. For the CDR3, the DNA is TGTGCCAGCAGCGAAGGAGGGTTCATGGACGAGCAGTACTTC.

This clone has more than one count but fewer than ten. This chain uses TRBV4-2 with TRBJ2-3; no firm D call. CDR1 and CDR2 from the germline V gene are LGHNA and YNFKEQ. CDR3 length: 14 residues. Trimming left V 0 bases short and J 1 base short, with 5 bases between. CDR3 coding DNA: TGTGCCAGCAGCCAAGAACGGGGCACAGATACGCAGTATTTT. The encoded protein is CASSQERGTDTQYF.